This T cell receptor (beta chain) is from a study of early T cells in non-severe SARS-CoV-2 infection. The length of the CDR3 is 13 residues. V was cut by 1 base and J by 6 bases, with 9 bases left in between. The germline V gene has CDR1 SGHVS and CDR2 FNYEAQ. The TCR library protocol attached unique molecular identifiers to the individual cDNA molecules. Using its own MiXCR run on the 5' RACE reads, TCRdb lists one record per CDR3 protein. The profile shows about 23,000 distinct CDR3 sequences, 5% of them singletons. This clonotype was seen repeatedly, ten times or more. Sequencing was done on a sample of whole blood. The TCR was taken from an adult who was a healthcare worker with PCR-confirmed SARS-CoV-2 infection or an uninfected control (not recorded which). The chain links TRBV7-6 to TRBJ1-2; TRBD1 might be the D (5 bases). The CDR3 sequence: CASSLEGTHGYTF. DNA of the CDR3: TGTGCCAGCAGCTTAGAAGGGACTCATGGCTACACCTTC.